This entry lists 27 T cell receptor beta chains sequenced from one sample in a study of control samples from healthy donors and cancer patients. The data were produced by immunoSEQ multiplex PCR, yet TCRdb's version contains in-frame clones alone and is incomplete. The sample includes 90,000 or so clones, 86% of them seen just once. Sequencing was carried out using blood. Receptors were obtained from a woman in her forties or fifties in good health.

This sequence joins TRBV4-1 and TRBJ2-7; 15 positions match TRBD2. The CDR3 extends over 19 amino acids. The J segment lost 1 base and the V segment lost 1 base, leaving 8 bases of the junction unmatched. Germline V gene data show CDR1 as MGHRA and CDR2 as YSYEKL. The CDR3 sequence is CASSQGAWTSGRASYEQYF. DNA for the CDR3: TGCGCCAGCAGCCAAGGGGCATGGACTAGCGGGAGGGCTTCCTACGAGCAGTACTTC.

The V and J genes are TRBV28 and TRBJ1-5; D is unresolved. Trimming removed 7 bases from V and 7 bases from J, with 20 bases in between. Germline loops: CDR1 MDHEN, CDR2 SYDVKM. The CDR3 loop spans 15 amino acids. For the CDR3, the DNA is TGTGCCAGCAATGGCCAGCCCGAACTAACGCAGCCCCAGCATTTT. This translates into CASNGQPELTQPQHF.

The rearrangement joins TRBV13 to TRBJ2-1, with D perhaps being TRBD1 or TRBD2 (6 bases each). Trimming removed 2 bases from V and 8 bases from J, with 10 bases in between. CDR3 length: 13 residues. Germline CDR1 and CDR2: PRHDT and FYEKMQ (reference sequence). CDR3 coding DNA: TGTGCCAGCAGCTTAAGGGGGGACGATGAGCAGTTCTTC. It translates to CASSLRGDDEQFF.

The V and J genes are TRBV4-1 and TRBJ1-5; the D is unclear. CDR1 and CDR2 (germline): MGHRA, YSYEKL. The CDR3 is 13 residues long. Trimming took off 0 bases at V and 6 bases at J, with 6 bases between the two ends. The CDR3 reads CASSQDNAQPQHF. The CDR3 nucleotides are TGCGCCAGCAGCCAAGATAACGCTCAGCCCCAGCATTTT.

This clone has a count of ten or more. The CDR3 nucleotides read TGCAGTGCTAGTCTCGGGTTTGTTCCAGATACGCAGTATTTT. Residues: CSASLGFVPDTQYF. The chain joins TRBV20-1 to TRBJ2-3; no definite D call. Trimming took off 3 bases at V and 4 bases at J, with 14 bases between the two ends. The CDR3 runs to 14 residues. The germline V gene encodes CDR1 DFQATT and CDR2 SNEGSKA (reference sequence).

Concerning this clone: Distinct nucleotide sequences in the sample also encode this CDR3. The chain combines TRBV5-1 with TRBJ1-2; TRBD1 aligns across 9 bases. J was trimmed by 5 bases and V by 0 bases; bases with no gene match: 2. Germline V gene lookup returns CDR1 SGHRS and CDR2 YFSETQ. The CDR3 runs 14 residues. The CDR3 bases are TGCGCCAGCAGCTTGGGACAGGGGGGATATGGCTACACCTTC. Amino acids: CASSLGQGGYGYTF.

This rearrangement joins TRBV7-2 to TRBJ1-2; D gene ambiguous. With 1 base removed from V and 0 bases from J, the gap between germline ends came to 12 bases. Germline assignment: CDR1 SGHTA and CDR2 FQGNSA. The CDR3 loop spans 16 amino acids. The CDR3 nucleotides are TGTGCCAGCAGCTTAGATAGGGCACCGACTAACTATGGCTACACCTTC. Encoded protein: CASSLDRAPTNYGYTF.

The genes are TRBV28 and TRBJ2-5; D is tentatively TRBD1 or TRBD2 (6 bases each). The germline gives CDR1 MDHEN, CDR2 SYDVKM. There are 16 residues in the CDR3. The V end lost 2 bases, the J end lost 2 bases, and 15 bases lay between the germline ends. CDR3 residues: CASSLGRGPRQETQYF. The CDR3 nucleotides read TGTGCCAGCAGTTTAGGACGGGGGCCCCGTCAAGAGACCCAGTACTTC.

This clone was observed once. The CDR3 protein is CSVGGRDEKLFF. CDR3 DNA sequence: TGCAGCGTTGGTGGCAGGGATGAAAAACTGTTTTTT. This chain links TRBV29-1 with TRBJ1-4; D possibly corresponds to TRBD1 (5 bases). With 4 bases removed from V and 6 bases from J, the gap between germline ends came to 9 bases. Germline CDR1 is SQVTM and CDR2 is ANQGSEA. CDR3 size: 12 residues.

This chain connects TRBV14 to TRBJ2-7; D unresolved. The V end was cut by 4 bases, the J end by 2 bases, with 9 bases between. The CDR3 is 13 amino acids. The germline V gene encodes CDR1 SGHDN and CDR2 FVKESK. The CDR3 bases are TGTGCCAGCAGCCTCTCTATTACCTACGAGCAGTACTTC. This encodes CASSLSITYEQYF.

A single count supports this clone. The chain couples TRBV6-5 to TRBJ2-1; TRBD2 matches at 9 bases. J was trimmed by 4 bases and V by 6 bases; bases with no gene match: 7. The CDR3 is 15 residues long. Per the germline V gene, CDR1 is MNHEY and CDR2 is SVGAGI. CDR3 region: CASRPGTSTYNEQFF. Written as DNA, the CDR3 is TGTGCCAGCAGGCCCGGGACTAGCACTTACAATGAGCAGTTCTTC.

The chain is built from TRBV4-3 and TRBJ2-3; 7 bases agree with TRBD1. From germline, CDR1 is LGHNA and CDR2 YSLEER. This CDR3 is built from 13 residues. The V gene end was trimmed by 1 base and the J gene end by 12 bases; junction bases not matched to a gene: 7. CDR3 DNA: TGCGCCAGCAGCCAAGCAACGGGACAGACCCAGTATTTT. It encodes CASSQATGQTQYF.

In this sample, this clone turned up a few times. The chain uses TRBV28 and TRBJ2-5, with D perhaps TRBD2 (5 bases). Germline V gene sequence: CDR1 MDHEN, CDR2 SYDVKM. Trimming removed 2 bases at V and 4 bases at J, with 11 bases between. CDR3 length equals 14 residues. The CDR3 bases are TGTGCCAGCAGTTTACCCCGGGATCTAGAGACCCAGTACTTC. Its protein is CASSLPRDLETQYF.

This chain connects TRBV18 to TRBJ1-1; D might be TRBD1 (6 bases). Between the trimmed V and J ends, which lost 6 bases and 2 bases, there was a span of 22 bases. Germline V lookup: CDR1 KGHSH, CDR2 LQKENI. This CDR3 comprises 17 residues. CDR3 residues: CASSKGGPEHLNTEAFF. The CDR3 DNA reads TGTGCCAGCTCTAAGGGGGGGCCCGAGCACCTTAACACTGAAGCTTTCTTT.

This chain uses TRBV7-9 with TRBJ2-1, with TRBD1 matching over 7 bases. Germline trimming cut 5 bases from V and 4 bases from J; bases unmatched to any gene: 14. Germline V gives CDR1 SEHNR, CDR2 FQNEAQ (reference sequence). The CDR3 is 17 residues long. CDR3 amino acids: CASSRDRAEWVYNEQFF. The CDR3, as DNA: TGTGCCAGCAGCCGCGACAGGGCGGAATGGGTATACAATGAGCAGTTCTTC.

This clone was detected only once. The chain employs TRBV6-4 and TRBJ2-7; 12 nucleotides line up with TRBD2. This CDR3 region has 14 residues. CDR1 is MRHNA, CDR2 SNTAGT, per germline. The V segment lost 4 bases and the J segment 4 bases; nucleotides outside the gene matches: 2. CDR3 coding DNA: TGTGCCAGCAGTGTGCTAGCGGGAGGGTACGAGCAGTACTTC. Encoded protein: CASSVLAGGYEQYF.

The V and J genes are TRBV28 and TRBJ2-1, with 8 nucleotides matching TRBD1. Germline-derived CDR1 and CDR2 are MDHEN and SYDVKM. V dropped 6 bases and J dropped 2; count of bases not matched to a gene: 9. This CDR3 is built from 16 residues. In DNA, the CDR3 is TGTGCCAGCAGCCGTGGGACAGGACACCCCTACAATGAGCAGTTCTTC. Encoded protein: CASSRGTGHPYNEQFF.

V and J are TRBV24-1 and TRBJ2-1; 14 bases fit TRBD2. CDR3 length: 18 residues. Germline CDR1 and CDR2: KGHDR and SFDVKD. J gave up 8 bases and V 4 bases, and 12 bases lay outside the gene matches. CDR3 sequence reads: CATSDPGTSGSIKDEQFF. Written as DNA, the CDR3 is TGTGCCACCAGTGACCCCGGGACTAGCGGGAGTATAAAGGATGAGCAGTTCTTC.

The CDR3 loop reads CASSQGRLAGGTYEQYF. The CDR3, as DNA: TGCGCCAGCAGCCAGGGGAGACTAGCGGGAGGGACTTACGAGCAGTACTTC. V is TRBV4-1 and J is TRBJ2-7; TRBD2 agrees at 14 bases. CDR1 and CDR2 from the germline V gene are MGHRA and YSYEKL. This CDR3 comprises 17 residues. V lost 3 bases to trimming and J lost 4 bases; unmatched junction nucleotides: 8.

The rearrangement uses TRBV5-8 and TRBJ2-1; 7 bases map to TRBD1. Losses at the gene ends were 3 bases for V and 5 bases for J; bases not matched to a gene: 8. From germline, CDR1 is SGHTS and CDR2 YDEGEE. The CDR3 consists of 15 residues. The chain's CDR3 is CASSSWTGNNNEQFF. DNA of the CDR3: TGTGCCAGCAGCTCGTGGACAGGTAATAACAATGAGCAGTTCTTC. Full variable domain (outside the CDR3, taken from reference TRBV5-8 and TRBJ2-1): EAGVTQSPTHLIKTRGQQATLRCSPISGHTSVYWYQQALGLGLQFLLWYDEGEERNRGNFPPRFSGRQFPNYSSELNVNALELEDSALYLCASSSWTGNNNEQFFGPGTRLTVL.

The chain carries TRBV5-6 and TRBJ2-7, with 9 bases identical to TRBD1. This CDR3 spans 18 amino acids. From germline, CDR1 is SGHDT and CDR2 YYEEEE. J lost 3 bases, V lost 2 bases, and 15 bases had no gene match. DNA for the CDR3: TGTGCCAGCAGCTTCCAACTCATGCGGGACAGGGAAATCTACGAGCAGTACTTC. It translates to CASSFQLMRDREIYEQYF.

This chain joins TRBV4-3 and TRBJ1-2; a weak D match, TRBD1 (6 bases). This CDR3 has 14 residues. Trimming pared 1 base from V and 8 bases from J, leaving 14 bases between. The germline V gene has CDR1 LGHNA and CDR2 YSLEER. CDR3 DNA: TGCGCCAGCAGCCAAGTAACAGGGTCTCGAGGCTACACCTTC. This translates into CASSQVTGSRGYTF.

V is TRBV7-2 and J is TRBJ2-3; D is perhaps TRBD1 (5 bases). This CDR3 region has 15 residues. Germline CDR1 reads SGHTA; CDR2 reads FQGNSA. V lost 5 bases, J lost 8 bases, and 20 bases lay in between. The CDR3 nucleotides are TGTGCCAGCAGCCCAGACGGGCAGGGCTTGGGTACGCAGTATTTT. This translates into CASSPDGQGLGTQYF. The full variable domain, rest sourced from reference TRBV7-2 and TRBJ2-3, is GAGVSQSPSNKVTEKGKDVELRCDPISGHTALYWYRQSLGQGLEFLIYFQGNSAPDKSGLPSDRFSAERTGGSVSTLTIQRTQQEDSAVYLCASSPDGQGLGTQYFGPGTRLTVL.

This clone came up once. The chain uses TRBV6-2 or TRBV6-3 and TRBJ1-2; 7 nucleotides match TRBD1. CDR3 length: 15 amino acids. V gave up 5 bases and J gave up 5 bases; unmatched junction bases: 11. The germline V gene encodes CDR1 MNHEY and CDR2 SVGEGT. CDR3 sequence (DNA): TGTGCCAGCAGTGGTCTACAGGGGCGCGATTATGGCTACACCTTC. Its protein product is CASSGLQGRDYGYTF.

This chain connects TRBV19 to TRBJ2-5; D not certain. V lost 2 bases and J 7 bases, leaving 11 bases between the germline ends. CDR1 is LNHDA and CDR2 is SQIVND in the germline V gene (reference sequence). The CDR3 extends over 13 amino acids. CDR3 bases: TGTGCCAGTAGTATAATCGGTTATGGGACCCAGTACTTC. This gives the protein CASSIIGYGTQYF.

This chain links TRBV10-3 with TRBJ1-5, with D tentatively TRBD1 (6 bases). CDR1 and CDR2 (germline): ENHRY, SYGVKD. CDR3 length: 13 residues. Trimming left V 6 bases short and J 5 bases short, with 11 bases between. DNA for the CDR3: TGTGCCATCAGGGCACAGGGAGATCAGCCCCAGCATTTT. This codes for CAIRAQGDQPQHF.

This chain uses TRBV14 with TRBJ1-3, with a possible D match to TRBD1 (5 bases). Germline CDR1 reads SGHDN; CDR2 reads FVKESK. This CDR3 has 17 residues. Trimming shortened V by 0 bases and J by 4 bases, and 16 bases separated the two germline ends. This CDR3 is CASSQDTSPGRGNTIYF. DNA for the CDR3: TGTGCCAGCAGCCAAGATACGAGTCCGGGACGAGGAAACACCATATATTTT.